One sample yielded the 7 T cell receptor beta chains listed below, sequenced in a study of PD-L1 blockade in urothelial cancer. Time point here: pretreatment peripheral blood. The data were produced by immunoSEQ multiplex PCR, yet TCRdb's version contains in-frame clones alone and is incomplete. The profile shows about 50,000 clones, about three quarters of them singletons. The starting material was PBMCs, obtained around atezolizumab (anti-PD-L1) treatment. The receptors here all came from a man aged 70-80 years with urothelial cancer.

The chain recombines TRBV4-2 with TRBJ1-2; 7 bases are a match to TRBD1. There are 17 residues in the CDR3. CDR1 is LGHNA, CDR2 YNFKEQ, per germline. V lost 4 bases and J lost 0; bases outside the gene matches: 11. The CDR3: CASSPTTGSLANYGYTF. The CDR3 coding sequence is TGTGCCAGCAGCCCGACGACAGGGTCCCTAGCTAACTATGGCTACACCTTC.

The chain links TRBV6-1 to TRBJ2-7; 7 nucleotides agree with TRBD1. The germline gives CDR1 MNHNS, CDR2 SASEGT. V shed 3 bases, J shed 5 bases, and the junction held 4 bases outside the gene matches. The CDR3 contains 13 residues. CDR3 coding DNA: TGTGCCAGCAGTGATCGAAGGGGGCACGAGCAGTACTTC. It encodes CASSDRRGHEQYF.

This clone was seen at least ten times. The chain is built from TRBV9 and TRBJ2-1; weak D call: TRBD2 (6 bases). V lost 3 bases and J 6 bases, leaving 19 bases between the germline ends. CDR1 and CDR2 from the germline V gene are SGDLS and YYNGEE. The CDR3 is made up of 16 amino acids. DNA of the CDR3: TGTGCCAGCAGCGGGGACTTCGAGCGGGTCGTCAATGAGCAGTTCTTC. This codes for CASSGDFERVVNEQFF.

This clone was recorded a few times. The V call is TRBV28, the J call TRBJ2-3; 10 bases are shared with TRBD2. J was trimmed by 0 bases and V by 4 bases; bases with no gene match: 25. From germline, CDR1 is MDHEN and CDR2 SYDVKM. The CDR3 extends over 23 amino acids. Here the CDR3 reads CASSWASGGAGTSGIASTDTQYF. CDR3 in DNA: TGTGCCAGCAGTTGGGCGTCAGGGGGCGCAGGAACTAGCGGGATAGCTAGCACAGATACGCAGTATTTT.

The genes are TRBV28 and TRBJ2-2, with TRBD2 matching over 8 bases. Germline values: CDR1 MDHEN, CDR2 SYDVKM. V was pared by 7 bases and J by 7 bases, with 11 bases of the junction left unmatched. CDR3 length: 15 residues. This CDR3 is CASTPGGRKSGELFF. The CDR3 DNA reads as TGTGCCAGCACCCCGGGGGGGCGGAAGAGCGGGGAGCTGTTTTTT.

V gene TRBV5-1 combines with J gene TRBJ1-5, with D uncertain. In germline, CDR1 is SGHRS, CDR2 YFSETQ. V was trimmed by 4 bases and J by 1 base, leaving 12 bases between them. This CDR3 is built from 15 residues. This chain's CDR3 is CASSPGTTSNQPQHF. CDR3 in DNA: TGCGCCAGCAGCCCGGGAACTACAAGCAATCAGCCCCAGCATTTT. Variable domain in full (rest from reference TRBV5-1 and TRBJ1-5): KAGVTQTPRYLIKTRGQQVTLSCSPISGHRSVSWYQQTPGQGLQFLFEYFSETQRNKGNFPGRFSGRQFSNSRSEMNVSTLELGDSALYLCASSPGTTSNQPQHFGDGTRLSIL.

This chain links TRBV7-6 with TRBJ2-7; D is perhaps TRBD1 (6 bases). Trimming took off 5 bases at V and 3 bases at J, with 14 bases between the two ends. The CDR3 sequence is 14 residues long. In germline, CDR1 is SGHVS, CDR2 FNYEAQ. As DNA, the CDR3 is TGTGCCAGCAGCAAGACCGACAGGCTCTACGAGCAGTACTTC. It translates to CASSKTDRLYEQYF.